These 5 T cell receptor beta chains were all obtained from the same sample, sequenced in a study of T-cell reconstitution after alpha-beta-depleted transplantation in children. The library targeted TCRbeta and was prepared with unique molecular identifiers. MiXCR, run by TCRdb on the PCR reads, gives a single entry per CDR3 protein. The table has more than 450,000 distinct CDR3 sequences, around 18% seen once. The sequences come from PBMCs from the stem cell graft donor, collected from the stem cell graft. These receptors were obtained from a human donor who donated a stem cell graft to a child with acute lymphoblastic leukemia.

This chain connects TRBV5-8 to TRBJ2-5; the match to TRBD1 covers 11 bases. CDR3 length equals 16 residues. V shed 0 bases, J shed 5 bases, and the junction held 6 bases outside the gene matches. The V gene's germline CDR1 is SGHTS and CDR2 YDEGEE. CDR3 DNA sequence: TGTGCCAGCAGCTTGGACTGGACAGGGGGCGCGGAGACCCAGTACTTC. This sequence encodes CASSLDWTGGAETQYF.

This clonotype was observed a few times. The chain employs TRBV5-1 and TRBJ2-2; 7 bases line up with TRBD1. V shed 0 bases and J 1 base; nucleotides not matched to a gene: 9. Germline V lookup: CDR1 SGHRS, CDR2 YFSETQ. This CDR3 region has 18 residues. The CDR3 loop reads CASSLARTGWGNTGELFF. The CDR3 DNA sequence: TGCGCCAGCAGCTTGGCCCGGACAGGTTGGGGGAACACCGGGGAGCTGTTTTTT.

This clonotype occurred many times. This chain links TRBV4-1 with TRBJ2-3; tentatively, D is TRBD2 (5 bases). From germline, CDR1 is MGHRA and CDR2 YSYEKL. The CDR3 spans 17 residues. Trimming stripped 0 bases from V and 2 bases from J, with 15 bases between. The CDR3 bases are TGCGCCAGCAGCCAAGACTCGGTGGGAGTAATCACAGATACGCAGTATTTT. It encodes CASSQDSVGVITDTQYF.

This clonotype was counted between two and nine times. For the CDR3, the DNA is TGTGCCAGCAGCGCCGATACAGGGGGATCAGGAAACACCATATATTTT. Protein product: CASSADTGGSGNTIYF. The chain is built from TRBV13 and TRBJ1-3; 8 bases line up with TRBD1. CDR1 is PRHDT, CDR2 FYEKMQ, per germline (reference sequence). Trimming cost V 5 bases and J 4 bases; bases outside gene matches: 10. The CDR3 is 16 residues long.

This clonotype was picked up a small number of times. The chain employs TRBV6-2 or TRBV6-3 and TRBJ2-5; D gene ambiguous. V lost 8 bases, J lost 2 bases, and 12 bases lay in between. This CDR3 region has 13 residues. The germline V gene encodes CDR1 MNHEY and CDR2 SVGEGT. This CDR3 is CASFGSEQETQYF. Written as DNA, the CDR3 is TGTGCCAGCTTTGGCAGCGAACAAGAGACCCAGTACTTC.